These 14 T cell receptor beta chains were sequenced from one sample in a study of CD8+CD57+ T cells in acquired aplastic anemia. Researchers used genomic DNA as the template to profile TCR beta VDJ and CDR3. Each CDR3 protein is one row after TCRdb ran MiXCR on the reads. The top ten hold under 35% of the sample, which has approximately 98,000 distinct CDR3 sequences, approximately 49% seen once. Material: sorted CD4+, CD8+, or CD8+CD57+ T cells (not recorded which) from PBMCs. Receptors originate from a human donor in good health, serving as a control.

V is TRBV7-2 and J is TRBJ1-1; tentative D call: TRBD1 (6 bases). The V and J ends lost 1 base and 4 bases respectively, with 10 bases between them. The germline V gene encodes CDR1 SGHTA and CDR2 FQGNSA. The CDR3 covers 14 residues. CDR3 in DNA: TGTGCCAGCAGCTTAGTGGAGGGGGGCACTGAAGCTTTCTTT. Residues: CASSLVEGGTEAFF.

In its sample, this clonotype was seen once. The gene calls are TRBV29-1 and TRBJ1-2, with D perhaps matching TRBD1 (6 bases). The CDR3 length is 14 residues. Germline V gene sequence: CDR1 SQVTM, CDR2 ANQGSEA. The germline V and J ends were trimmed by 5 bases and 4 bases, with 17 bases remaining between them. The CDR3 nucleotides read TGCAGCGTTCCTAACAGGGACTTCGTCTATGGCTACACCTTC. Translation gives CSVPNRDFVYGYTF.

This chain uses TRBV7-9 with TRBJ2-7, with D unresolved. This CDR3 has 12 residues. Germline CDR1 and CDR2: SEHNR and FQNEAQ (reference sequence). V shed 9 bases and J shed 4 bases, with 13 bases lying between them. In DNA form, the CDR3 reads TGTGCCAGTAGTATTGGACGGTACGAGCAGTACTTC. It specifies CASSIGRYEQYF.

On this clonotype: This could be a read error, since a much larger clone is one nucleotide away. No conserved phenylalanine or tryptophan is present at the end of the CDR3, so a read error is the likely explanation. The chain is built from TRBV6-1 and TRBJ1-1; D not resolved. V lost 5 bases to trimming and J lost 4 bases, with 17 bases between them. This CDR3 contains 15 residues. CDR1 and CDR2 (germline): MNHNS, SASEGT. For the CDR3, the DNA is TGTGCCAGCAGTACTTTATTCGGGGATGGCACTGAAGCTTTCCTT. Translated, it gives CASSTLFGDGTEAFL.

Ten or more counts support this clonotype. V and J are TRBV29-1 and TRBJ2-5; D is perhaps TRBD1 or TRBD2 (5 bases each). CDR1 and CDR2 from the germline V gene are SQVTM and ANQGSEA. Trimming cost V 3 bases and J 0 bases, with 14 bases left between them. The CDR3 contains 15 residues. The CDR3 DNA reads TGCAGCGTTGAGGGAGTTTCAGGGTACCAAGAGACCCAGTACTTC. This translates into CSVEGVSGYQETQYF.

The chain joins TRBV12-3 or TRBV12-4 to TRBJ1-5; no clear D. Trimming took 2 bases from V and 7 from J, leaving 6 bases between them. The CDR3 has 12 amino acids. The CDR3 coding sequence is TGTGCCAGCAGTTTACAGTCGCAGCCCCAGCATTTT. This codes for CASSLQSQPQHF.

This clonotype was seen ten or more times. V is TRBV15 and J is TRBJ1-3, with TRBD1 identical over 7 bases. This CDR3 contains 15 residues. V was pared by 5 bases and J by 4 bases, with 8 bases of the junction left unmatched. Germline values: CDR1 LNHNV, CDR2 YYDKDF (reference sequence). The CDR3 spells CATSGTEGTGNTIYF. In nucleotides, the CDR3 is TGTGCCACCAGCGGGACAGAAGGAACCGGAAACACCATATATTTT.

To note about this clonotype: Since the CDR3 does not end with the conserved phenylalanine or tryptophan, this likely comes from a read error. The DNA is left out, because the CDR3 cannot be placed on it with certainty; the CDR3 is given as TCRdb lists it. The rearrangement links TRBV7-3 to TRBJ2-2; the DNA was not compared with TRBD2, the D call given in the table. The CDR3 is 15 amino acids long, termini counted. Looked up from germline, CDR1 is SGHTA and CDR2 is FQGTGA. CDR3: CASSEISGAYGELSL.

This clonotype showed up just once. In nucleotides, the CDR3 is TGTGCCAGCAGCTTAGTTGGGGGCGCGTCTGATGAAAAACTGTTTTTT. Amino acid sequence: CASSLVGGASDEKLFF. This rearrangement joins TRBV11-2 to TRBJ1-4; a weak D match, TRBD1 (6 bases). The V and J ends lost 1 base and 6 bases respectively, with 15 bases between them. CDR1 SGHAT and CDR2 FQNNGV come from the germline V gene. This CDR3 spans 16 amino acids.

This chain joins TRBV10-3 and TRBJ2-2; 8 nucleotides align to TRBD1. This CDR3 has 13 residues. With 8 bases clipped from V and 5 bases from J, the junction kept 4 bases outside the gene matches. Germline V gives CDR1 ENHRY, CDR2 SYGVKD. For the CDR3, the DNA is TGTGCCATCGGTACAGGGGGGACCGGGGAGCTGTTTTTT. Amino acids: CAIGTGGTGELFF.

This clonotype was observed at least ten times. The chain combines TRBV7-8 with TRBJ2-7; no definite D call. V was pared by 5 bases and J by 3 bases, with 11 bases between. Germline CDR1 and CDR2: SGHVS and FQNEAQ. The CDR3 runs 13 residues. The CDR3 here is CASSPPVSYEQYF. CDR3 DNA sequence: TGTGCCAGCAGCCCCCCTGTCAGCTACGAGCAGTACTTC.

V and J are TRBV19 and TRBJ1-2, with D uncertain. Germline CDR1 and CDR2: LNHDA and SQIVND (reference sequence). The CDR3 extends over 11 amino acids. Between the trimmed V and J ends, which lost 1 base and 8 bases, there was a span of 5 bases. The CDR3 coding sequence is TGTGCCAGTAGTATAGTGACCGGCTACACCTTC. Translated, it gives CASSIVTGYTF.

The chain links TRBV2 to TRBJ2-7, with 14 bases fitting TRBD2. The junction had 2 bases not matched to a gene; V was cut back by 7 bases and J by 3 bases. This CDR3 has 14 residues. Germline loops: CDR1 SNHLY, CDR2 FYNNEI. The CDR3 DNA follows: TGTGCCAGCACCGGGACTAGCGGGGGCTACGAGCAGTACTTC. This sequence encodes CASTGTSGGYEQYF. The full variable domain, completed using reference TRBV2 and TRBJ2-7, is EPEVTQTPSHQVTQMGQEVILRCVPISNHLYFYWYRQILGQKVEFLVSFYNNEISEKSEIFDDQFSVERPDGSNFTLKIRSTKLEDSAMYFCASTGTSGGYEQYFGPGTRLTVT.

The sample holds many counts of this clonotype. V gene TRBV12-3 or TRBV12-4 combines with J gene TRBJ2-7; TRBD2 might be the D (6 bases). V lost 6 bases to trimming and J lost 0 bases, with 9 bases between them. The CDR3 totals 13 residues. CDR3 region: CASRGRGSYEQYF. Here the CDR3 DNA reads TGTGCCAGCAGAGGGCGGGGCTCCTACGAGCAGTACTTC.